This TCR beta chain was sequenced in a study of OX40 agonist ivuxolimab in advanced cancers. Study details: Ivuxolimab, an antibody that agonizes OX40 (CD134), was administered to the patients. Earlier anti-PD-1, anti-PD-L1 or anti-CTLA-4 therapy was permitted; roughly 37% had received some. Regarding the study as a whole: On average, a greater number of expanded clones characterised CD8+ T cells relative to CD4+. Among the lowest peripheral clonal expansion occurred in 0.1-3.0 mg/kg partial responders.

In the case of this clone: Its antigen is unknown.

Sequenced by immunoSEQ multiplex PCR; TCRdb stores in-frame clones only, minus some. In the table there are some 45,000 clones, approximately 83% of which are singletons. The length of the CDR3 is 13 residues. V was pared by 5 bases and J by 7 bases, with 7 bases of the junction left unmatched. In germline, CDR1 is SGHTA, CDR2 FQGTGA. The starting material was CD4+ or CD8+ T cells sorted from blood, obtained in a trial of the OX40 agonist ivuxolimab. This TCR came from an adult with an advanced solid tumor such as melanoma, head and neck, liver or kidney cancer. The rearrangement joins TRBV7-3 to TRBJ1-2; 7 nucleotides align to TRBD1. CDR3 sequence reads: CASSPGTDGGYTF. The CDR3 DNA sequence: TGTGCCAGCAGCCCCGGGACAGATGGTGGCTACACCTTC.